Listed here is a single T cell receptor (beta chain). The CDR3 is 12 amino acids. Trimming left V 2 bases short and J 6 bases short, with 5 bases between. In germline, CDR1 is MDHEN, CDR2 SYDVKM. The sample comes from a study of blood T cell repertoires in COVID-19. The assay was immunoSEQ multiplex PCR, and TCRdb's table has in-frame clones only and misses some. The sample carries tens of thousands of clones, 86% recorded once. This chain joins TRBV28 and TRBJ1-5; D is unresolved. The specimen sequenced was peripheral blood. The TCR comes from a woman over 75 with acute or convalescent COVID-19. CDR3 DNA: TGTGCCAGCAGTTTAGGGCGTCAGCCCCAGCATTTT. Translating it yields CASSLGRQPQHF.